The rows below give T cell receptor beta chains drawn from one sample of a study of T cell changes during pregnancy in multiple sclerosis. Clones were sequenced by immunoSEQ multiplex PCR, and TCRdb holds only the in-frame ones, with some missing. This sample has 30,000 to 40,000 clones; roughly 90% occur once, and the top ten carry under 9%. Sequences were derived from CD8+ T cells from peripheral blood mononuclear cells, sampled before pregnancy. The receptors originated from a female donor with multiple sclerosis, enrolled in a pregnancy study. CDR3s include the opening cysteine and the closing phenylalanine or tryptophan. A D gene is named only where the DNA matches it firmly. Some rows have no size entry. The others give once, few or many, or a class for an expanded clone.

abundance: NA; d_gene: NA; j_gene: TRBJ1-4; v_gene: TRBV28; CDR3aa: CASSPSTGGRSEKLFF; CDR3nt: TGTGCCAGCAGTCCCTCTACGGGAGGGCGCAGTGAAAAACTGTTTTTT
abundance: NA; d_gene: NA; j_gene: TRBJ2-3; v_gene: TRBV6-4; CDR3aa: CASSRQGTDTQYF; CDR3nt: TGTGCCAGCAGCAGACAGGGCACAGATACGCAGTATTTT
abundance: once; d_gene: NA; j_gene: TRBJ2-2; v_gene: TRBV10-2; CDR3aa: CASRDPLTGELFF; CDR3nt: TGCGCCAGCAGAGACCCGCTCACCGGGGAGCTGTTTTTT
abundance: NA; d_gene: NA; j_gene: TRBJ1-1; v_gene: TRBV4-1; CDR3aa: CASSQDGGFAEAFF; CDR3nt: TGCGCCAGCAGCCAAGATGGGGGGTTCGCTGAAGCTTTCTTT
abundance: NA; d_gene: TRBD2; j_gene: TRBJ2-7; v_gene: TRBV9; CDR3aa: CASSPSGLAADYEQYF; CDR3nt: TGTGCCAGCAGCCCCAGTGGGCTAGCGGCAGACTACGAGCAGTACTTC
abundance: NA; d_gene: TRBD1; j_gene: TRBJ2-7; v_gene: TRBV2; CDR3aa: CASREALEGTGVYEQYF; CDR3nt: TGTGCCAGCAGGGAAGCACTTGAGGGGACAGGGGTGTACGAGCAGTACTTC
abundance: few; d_gene: NA; j_gene: TRBJ1-1; v_gene: TRBV27; CDR3aa: CASSSTLGTEAFF; CDR3nt: TGTGCCAGCAGTTCGACACTAGGCACTGAAGCTTTCTTT
abundance: NA; d_gene: NA; j_gene: TRBJ2-7; v_gene: TRBV9; CDR3aa: CASSVAGTDMIEQYF; CDR3nt: TGTGCCAGCAGCGTAGCTGGGACTGACATGATAGAGCAGTACTTC
abundance: NA; d_gene: NA; j_gene: TRBJ1-2; v_gene: TRBV7-9; CDR3aa: CASSLDISNYGYTF; CDR3nt: TGTGCCAGCAGCTTGGACATCTCTAACTATGGCTACACCTTC
abundance: NA; d_gene: TRBD2; j_gene: TRBJ2-7; v_gene: TRBV2; CDR3aa: CATKERDYLSYEQYF; CDR3nt: TGTGCCACCAAGGAACGGGACTACCTATCCTACGAGCAGTACTTC
abundance: NA; d_gene: TRBD1; j_gene: TRBJ1-2; v_gene: TRBV6-1; CDR3aa: CASREPGQGINYGYTF; CDR3nt: TGTGCCAGCAGGGAACCGGGACAGGGGATTAACTATGGCTACACCTTC
abundance: NA; d_gene: NA; j_gene: TRBJ2-7; v_gene: TRBV15; CDR3aa: CATSRDIWWTEGLHEQYF; CDR3nt: TGTGCCACCAGCAGAGATATTTGGTGGACAGAAGGACTGCACGAGCAGTACTTC
abundance: NA; d_gene: NA; j_gene: TRBJ1-4; v_gene: TRBV4-3; CDR3aa: CASSQETREKLFF; CDR3nt: TGCGCCAGCAGCCAAGAGACAAGAGAAAAACTGTTTTTT
abundance: once; d_gene: TRBD2; j_gene: TRBJ2-1; v_gene: TRBV4-3; CDR3aa: CASSQFSGGVEQFF; CDR3nt: TGCGCCAGCAGCCAATTTAGCGGGGGGGTTGAGCAGTTCTTC
abundance: NA; d_gene: TRBD1; j_gene: TRBJ2-3; v_gene: TRBV7-2; CDR3aa: CASSLAETGGTDTQYF; CDR3nt: TGTGCCAGCAGCTTAGCGGAGACAGGGGGCACAGATACGCAGTATTTT
abundance: NA; d_gene: NA; j_gene: TRBJ1-1; v_gene: TRBV4-2; CDR3aa: CASSQGFGIGEAFF; CDR3nt: TGTGCCAGCAGCCAAGGGTTCGGTATTGGTGAAGCTTTCTTT
abundance: NA; d_gene: NA; j_gene: TRBJ2-2; v_gene: TRBV6-1; CDR3aa: CASSEADRGSGELFF; CDR3nt: TGTGCCAGCAGTGAAGCAGATAGAGGGTCCGGGGAGCTGTTTTTT
abundance: few; d_gene: TRBD1; j_gene: TRBJ2-3; v_gene: TRBV19; CDR3aa: CASSTPPGQGLDTQYF; CDR3nt: TGTGCCAGTAGTACTCCCCCGGGACAGGGACTAGATACGCAGTATTTT
abundance: NA; d_gene: TRBD2; j_gene: TRBJ2-7; v_gene: TRBV11-1; CDR3aa: CASSLGTSVPSDEQYF; CDR3nt: TGTGCCAGCAGCCTAGGGACTAGCGTTCCGAGTGATGAGCAGTACTTC
abundance: NA; d_gene: TRBD1; j_gene: TRBJ2-2; v_gene: TRBV28; CDR3aa: CASSSRDSFTGELFF; CDR3nt: TGTGCCAGCAGTTCCAGGGACAGTTTCACCGGGGAGCTGTTTTTT
abundance: once; d_gene: TRBD2; j_gene: TRBJ2-7; v_gene: TRBV7-8; CDR3aa: CASSSGLAGPYEQYF; CDR3nt: TGTGCCAGCAGCTCGGGACTAGCGGGGCCCTACGAGCAGTACTTC
abundance: NA; d_gene: NA; j_gene: TRBJ2-1; v_gene: TRBV4-3; CDR3aa: CASSQDGLAQGNEQFF; CDR3nt: TGCGCCAGCAGCCAAGATGGCCTAGCGCAGGGTAATGAGCAGTTCTTC
abundance: NA; d_gene: TRBD2; j_gene: TRBJ2-3; v_gene: TRBV2; CDR3aa: CASYDSGFTDTQYF; CDR3nt: TGTGCCAGCTACGATAGCGGGTTCACAGATACGCAGTATTTT
abundance: NA; d_gene: TRBD2; j_gene: TRBJ2-1; v_gene: TRBV7-9; CDR3aa: CASSPSGGLASYNEQFF; CDR3nt: TGTGCCAGCAGCCCAAGTGGTGGACTAGCCTCCTACAATGAGCAGTTCTTC
abundance: NA; d_gene: TRBD1; j_gene: TRBJ1-6; v_gene: TRBV5-1; CDR3aa: CASSLAGGSSPLHF; CDR3nt: TGCGCCAGCAGCTTGGCAGGGGGGAGTTCACCCCTCCACTTT
abundance: NA; d_gene: NA; j_gene: TRBJ2-2; v_gene: TRBV11-2; CDR3aa: CASTLETNTGELFF; CDR3nt: TGTGCCAGCACCCTCGAGACGAACACCGGGGAGCTGTTTTTT
abundance: once; d_gene: TRBD2; j_gene: TRBJ2-7; v_gene: TRBV13; CDR3aa: CASSFLSGRLSYEQYF; CDR3nt: TGTGCCAGCAGCTTTCTCAGCGGGAGATTGTCCTACGAGCAGTACTTC
abundance: NA; d_gene: TRBD2; j_gene: TRBJ2-1; v_gene: TRBV9; CDR3aa: CASSGTSGEQFF; CDR3nt: TGTGCCAGCAGCGGTACTAGCGGTGAGCAGTTCTTC
abundance: NA; d_gene: NA; j_gene: TRBJ2-1; v_gene: TRBV11-1; CDR3aa: CASSLGEGSQSYNEQFF; CDR3nt: TGTGCCAGCAGCTTAGGGGAAGGGAGTCAGAGCTACAATGAGCAGTTCTTC
abundance: NA; d_gene: NA; j_gene: TRBJ1-1; v_gene: TRBV12-5; CDR3aa: CASGDSHTEAFF; CDR3nt: TGTGCTAGTGGCGACAGCCACACTGAAGCTTTCTTT
abundance: NA; d_gene: NA; j_gene: TRBJ2-7; v_gene: TRBV11-3; CDR3aa: CASSLSLGEAYEQYF; CDR3nt: TGTGCCAGCAGCTTAAGTCTAGGGGAGGCCTACGAGCAGTACTTC
abundance: NA; d_gene: TRBD2; j_gene: TRBJ2-1; v_gene: TRBV30; CDR3aa: CAWSTELAGGYNEQFF; CDR3nt: TGTGCCTGGAGTACCGAACTAGCGGGAGGGTACAATGAGCAGTTCTTC
abundance: NA; d_gene: TRBD1; j_gene: TRBJ1-1; v_gene: TRBV11-3; CDR3aa: CASSWGQAALNTEAFF; CDR3nt: TGTGCCAGCAGCTGGGGACAGGCGGCCCTGAACACTGAAGCTTTCTTT
abundance: NA; d_gene: NA; j_gene: TRBJ2-7; v_gene: TRBV27; CDR3aa: CASSLQGSYEQYF; CDR3nt: TGTGCCAGCAGTTTACAGGGCTCCTACGAGCAGTACTTC
abundance: NA; d_gene: TRBD1; j_gene: TRBJ1-6; v_gene: TRBV6-1; CDR3aa: CASSEAPTGTINSPLHF; CDR3nt: TGTGCCAGCAGTGAAGCACCGACAGGGACGATTAATTCACCCCTCCACTTT
abundance: NA; d_gene: TRBD2; j_gene: TRBJ2-3; v_gene: TRBV7-2; CDR3aa: CASSPSGSSNTQYF; CDR3nt: TGTGCCAGCAGCCCTAGCGGGAGTTCGAATACGCAGTATTTT
abundance: NA; d_gene: TRBD1; j_gene: TRBJ1-2; v_gene: TRBV7-9; CDR3aa: CASSPPGTAYGYTF; CDR3nt: TGTGCCAGCAGCCCCCCCGGGACAGCCTATGGCTACACCTTC
abundance: NA; d_gene: NA; j_gene: TRBJ1-1; v_gene: TRBV9; CDR3aa: CASSALPDTEAFF; CDR3nt: TGTGCCAGCAGCGCCCTGCCGGACACTGAAGCTTTCTTT
abundance: NA; d_gene: NA; j_gene: TRBJ1-1; v_gene: TRBV5-5; CDR3aa: CASSLGGKGNTEAFF; CDR3nt: TGTGCCAGCAGCTTGGGAGGGAAAGGGAACACTGAAGCTTTCTTT
abundance: NA; d_gene: NA; j_gene: TRBJ1-1; v_gene: TRBV6-1; CDR3aa: CASVFHNEAFF; CDR3nt: TGTGCCAGCGTATTCCACAATGAAGCTTTCTTT
abundance: once; d_gene: NA; j_gene: TRBJ2-7; v_gene: TRBV28; CDR3aa: CASSLRGLYEQYF; CDR3nt: TGTGCCAGCAGTTTACGCGGGTTATACGAGCAGTACTTC
abundance: NA; d_gene: NA; j_gene: TRBJ1-1; v_gene: TRBV2; CDR3aa: CASREAGPNTEAFF; CDR3nt: TGTGCCAGCAGGGAGGCGGGGCCGAACACTGAAGCTTTCTTT
abundance: NA; d_gene: NA; j_gene: TRBJ2-6; v_gene: TRBV6-5; CDR3aa: CASSYSEASGANVLTF; CDR3nt: TGTGCCAGCAGTTACTCGGAGGCCTCTGGGGCCAACGTCCTGACTTTC
abundance: NA; d_gene: TRBD1; j_gene: TRBJ1-3; v_gene: TRBV4-1; CDR3aa: CASSQRTGTGKRNTIYF; CDR3nt: TGCGCCAGCAGCCAGCGAACCGGGACAGGGAAGCGAAACACCATATATTTT
abundance: NA; d_gene: TRBD1; j_gene: TRBJ1-6; v_gene: TRBV7-3; CDR3aa: CASSQRDSNSPLHF; CDR3nt: TGTGCCAGCAGCCAACGGGACAGTAATTCACCCCTCCACTTT
abundance: NA; d_gene: NA; j_gene: TRBJ1-1; v_gene: TRBV19; CDR3aa: CATRQNTEAFF; CDR3nt: TGTGCCACCAGACAGAACACTGAAGCTTTCTTT
abundance: NA; d_gene: NA; j_gene: TRBJ2-2; v_gene: TRBV7-9; CDR3aa: CASMSAANTGELFF; CDR3nt: TGTGCCAGCATGTCCGCGGCGAACACCGGGGAGCTGTTTTTT
abundance: NA; d_gene: TRBD2; j_gene: TRBJ2-3; v_gene: TRBV28; CDR3aa: CASSLIAGGPWRDTQYF; CDR3nt: TGTGCCAGCAGTCTGATAGCGGGAGGGCCATGGAGAGATACGCAGTATTTT
abundance: NA; d_gene: TRBD1; j_gene: TRBJ2-2; v_gene: TRBV11-2; CDR3aa: CASSLGDRDTGELFF; CDR3nt: TGTGCCAGCAGCTTAGGGGACAGGGATACCGGGGAGCTGTTTTTT